These T cell receptor beta chains were read from a single sample in a study of early T cells in non-severe SARS-CoV-2 infection. From the 5' RACE reads, TCRdb called clonotypes with MiXCR, one entry per CDR3 protein. The sample shows more than 85,000 distinct CDR3 sequences, around 13% of them seen only once. The sequenced material came from whole blood. The origin of the receptors is an adult who was a healthcare worker with PCR-confirmed SARS-CoV-2 infection or an uninfected control (not recorded which). The CDR3 runs from the conserved cysteine through the conserved F or W. A D gene is named only where the DNA matches it firmly. Some rows have no size entry. The others give once, few or many, or a class for an expanded clone.

TRBV4-1,.,TRBJ2-7,TRBD2,TGCGCCAGCAGCCAAGGGCGGGGGGCTCGAGACGAGCAGTACTTC,CASSQGRGARDEQYF
TRBV4-3,few,TRBJ2-1,TRBD2,TGCGCCAGCAGCCTTAGGAGATCGTGGGAGGGCCACTCCTACAATGAGCAGTTCTTC,CASSLRRSWEGHSYNEQFF
TRBV5-6,.,TRBJ2-3,TRBD1,TGTGCCAGCAGCTTCTTAGGGGGCTCGAATGACTTCACAGATACGCAGTATTTT,CASSFLGGSNDFTDTQYF
TRBV24-1,few,TRBJ1-1,.,TGTGCCACCAGTGCGGGCGGTCGGAACACTGAAGCTTTCTTT,CATSAGGRNTEAFF
TRBV4-1,few,TRBJ2-7,.,TGCGCCAGCAGCCAAGAGGGACACTCCTACGAGCAGTACTTC,CASSQEGHSYEQYF
TRBV11-2,few,TRBJ1-1,.,TGTGCCAGCAGCTTTTACCAAGACACTGAAGCTTTCTTT,CASSFYQDTEAFF
TRBV3-1,few,TRBJ2-1,.,TGTGCCAGCAGCCCTCCGACTAAATCCTACAATGAGCAGTTCTTC,CASSPPTKSYNEQFF
TRBV7-2,many,TRBJ2-5,.,TGTGCCAGCAGCTTCCGGGTTCAGGAGACCCAGTACTTC,CASSFRVQETQYF
TRBV12-3/TRBV12-4,.,TRBJ2-5,TRBD2,TGTGCCAGCAGGTCTATCGGTAGGCGGGAGCCGGGAGAGACCCAGTACTTC,CASRSIGRREPGETQYF
TRBV4-1,few,TRBJ2-4,TRBD2,TGCGCCAGCAGCCAAGAACCCCCGGGACTAGCAAAAAACATTCAGTACTTC,CASSQEPPGLAKNIQYF
TRBV7-9,few,TRBJ2-2,.,TGTGCCAGCAGCCCCATGGCCGGGGAGCTGTTTTTT,CASSPMAGELFF
TRBV18,few,TRBJ1-2,.,TGTGCCAGCTCACCACAGCCAACGGGCTACACCTTC,CASSPQPTGYTF
TRBV27,.,TRBJ2-1,TRBD2,TGTGCCAGCAGTTTAGTATCTTCAGGACTAGCGGGAAGTCAGTTCTTC,CASSLVSSGLAGSQFF
TRBV11-2,many,TRBJ1-2,.,TGTGCCAGCAGCTTTGGGGCGGAGCCCAACTATGGCTACACCTTC,CASSFGAEPNYGYTF
TRBV28,many,TRBJ1-6,.,TGTGCCAGCAGTCCCCAAGGGGGCTATAATTCACCCCTCCACTTT,CASSPQGGYNSPLHF
TRBV28,few,TRBJ2-5,TRBD2,TGTGCCAGCAGCTCCGGGACTAGCGGGAGGGCGTACCAAGAGACCCAGTACTTC,CASSSGTSGRAYQETQYF
TRBV27,many,TRBJ1-2,.,TGTGCCAGCAGTTTCTCAGGGGCCGGCTATGGCTACACCTTC,CASSFSGAGYGYTF
TRBV6-2/TRBV6-3,many,TRBJ2-2,.,TGTGCCAGCAGTTCTCCTCGGCAAGTGGGAACCGGGGAGCTGTTTTTT,CASSSPRQVGTGELFF
TRBV9,.,TRBJ2-7,.,TGTGCCAGCAGCGTAGGAGATTCAGGGGAGCAGTACTTC,CASSVGDSGEQYF
TRBV12-3/TRBV12-4,.,TRBJ1-5,.,TGTGCCAGCAGTCCGAGGGGGGGCAATCAGCCCCAGCATTTT,CASSPRGGNQPQHF
TRBV7-2,many,TRBJ1-1,TRBD1,TGTGCCAGCAGCTTACAGGGGGCTGGGGCTTTCTTT,CASSLQGAGAFF
TRBV27,few,TRBJ2-7,.,TGTGCCAGCAGCCCGGCCGGCAGGGTGTACGAGCAGTACTTC,CASSPAGRVYEQYF
TRBV7-8,few,TRBJ2-5,TRBD2,TGTGCCAGCAGCACCACGCTTGATTCGGTGACTAGCAGGTACCAAGAGACCCAGTACTTC,CASSTTLDSVTSRYQETQYF
TRBV6-2/TRBV6-3,many,TRBJ2-1,.,TGTGCCAGCAGTCCCTCCTTACGTATTCAGTTCTTC,CASSPSLRIQFF
TRBV3-1,many,TRBJ2-1,.,TGTGCCAGCAGCCAAGAAGGGGACTTAAAGAATGAGCAGTTCTTC,CASSQEGDLKNEQFF
TRBV11-2,.,TRBJ2-3,TRBD2,TGTGCCAGCAGCCGCCGACTAGCGGGGAGCACAGATACGCAGTATTTT,CASSRRLAGSTDTQYF
TRBV29-1,.,TRBJ2-3,.,TGCAGCGTTGGGGACCCAGATACGCAGTATTTT,CSVGDPDTQYF
TRBV7-9,few,TRBJ2-5,.,TGTGCCAGCAGCCCCGGCGTGTACTATGAGACCCAGTACTTC,CASSPGVYYETQYF
TRBV29-1,few,TRBJ2-1,.,TGCAGCCATTCAGGGGTCCATGAGCAGTTCTTC,CSHSGVHEQFF
TRBV7-9,many,TRBJ2-3,.,TGTGCCAGCAGCGATAACCCGGGACAAAGCACAGATACGCAGTATTTT,CASSDNPGQSTDTQYF
TRBV29-1,few,TRBJ1-1,.,TGCAGCGTTGATGGCAGCTTTAACACTGAAGCTTTCTTT,CSVDGSFNTEAFF
TRBV5-4,.,TRBJ2-4,.,TGTGCCAGCAGCCTAGGGACAGCCAAAAACATTCAGTACTTC,CASSLGTAKNIQYF
TRBV11-3,.,TRBJ2-1,TRBD2,TGTGCCAGCAGCTTTAATAGCGGGCAGTACAATGAGCAGTTCTTC,CASSFNSGQYNEQFF
TRBV6-2/TRBV6-3,few,TRBJ2-7,TRBD1,TGTGCCAGCAGGAGGACAGGGGTCCACGAGCAGTACTTC,CASRRTGVHEQYF
TRBV7-9,.,TRBJ2-3,.,TGTGCCAGCAGCATCAGGGGCGGGACAGATACGCAGTATTTT,CASSIRGGTDTQYF
TRBV11-2,few,TRBJ2-1,TRBD2,TGTGCCAGCAGCTTGGAGCCTAGCGGCTACAATGAGCAGTTCTTC,CASSLEPSGYNEQFF
TRBV2,few,TRBJ2-7,TRBD1,TGTGCCAGCTCCACCGACAGGGGCGGCGAGCAGTACTTC,CASSTDRGGEQYF
TRBV24-1,many,TRBJ2-1,TRBD2,TGTGCCACCAGTGGGGGGAAAACTAGCGGGAGTCCCGATGAGCAGTTCTTC,CATSGGKTSGSPDEQFF
TRBV10-2,.,TRBJ2-5,TRBD2,TGCGCCAGCAGCGTAGCGGGAGGTTACGAGACCCAGTACTTC,CASSVAGGYETQYF
TRBV3-2,few,TRBJ1-5,.,TGTGCCAGCAGCCAAGATCCCACGGGAAAGGGGAGGAGCAATCAGCCCCAGCATTTT,CASSQDPTGKGRSNQPQHF
TRBV3-1,many,TRBJ2-1,.,TGTGCCAGCAGCCAAGACACAGGGTCCTACAATGAGCAGTTCTTC,CASSQDTGSYNEQFF
TRBV3-1,many,TRBJ2-2,.,TGTGCCAGCAGCCAGAACCCTACGGCTAGTCACGGGGAGCTGTTTTTT,CASSQNPTASHGELFF
TRBV6-1,.,TRBJ1-5,.,TGTGCCAGCAGTGAACAGGGGAGTTGGCCCCAGCATTTT,CASSEQGSWPQHF
TRBV29-1,few,TRBJ1-2,.,TGCAGCGTTGAGCCGGCAGCCGATACCCGCTATGGCTACACCTTC,CSVEPAADTRYGYTF
TRBV7-2,few,TRBJ2-7,.,TGTGCCAGCAGCGGAGCAAAGGACATCTACGAGCAGTACTTC,CASSGAKDIYEQYF
TRBV20-1,.,TRBJ2-7,.,TGCAGTGCTAGAGATCGGGACACATACGAGCAGTACTTC,CSARDRDTYEQYF
TRBV28,.,TRBJ2-7,.,TGTGCCAGCAGTCTTCCGGGGGTGCCACCCTACGAGCAGTACTTC,CASSLPGVPPYEQYF
TRBV6-1,few,TRBJ2-1,TRBD2,TGTGCCAGCAGGGGAAATCCGGGAGGGTACAATGAGCAGTTCTTC,CASRGNPGGYNEQFF
TRBV5-4,few,TRBJ2-3,TRBD1,TGTGCCAGCAGCTTGGACAGGGGGCGCTTCGATACGCAGTATTTT,CASSLDRGRFDTQYF
TRBV5-1,many,TRBJ2-1,.,TGCGCCAGCAATGGAGATAACTCCTACAATGAGCAGTTCTTC,CASNGDNSYNEQFF
TRBV28,.,TRBJ1-6,.,TGTGCCAGCAGTTTCACTTGGATCTATAATTCACCCCTCCACTTT,CASSFTWIYNSPLHF
TRBV28,many,TRBJ1-2,.,TGTGCCAGCAGAGACAGGAGCTATGGCTACACCTTC,CASRDRSYGYTF
TRBV10-2,many,TRBJ2-1,.,TGCGCCAGAAGCTACAATGAGCAGTTCTTC,CARSYNEQFF
TRBV5-1,many,TRBJ1-5,.,TGCGCCAGCAGCTTGCGGCGGGTCAGGGGTTACAATCAGCCCCAGCATTTT,CASSLRRVRGYNQPQHF
TRBV4-1,many,TRBJ2-6,.,TGCGCCAGCAGCCAGGGTAGGGCCAACGTCCTGACTTTC,CASSQGRANVLTF
TRBV20-1,few,TRBJ1-2,.,TGCAGTGCTACACGGAGGGTTTTCCTCTATGGCTACACCTTC,CSATRRVFLYGYTF
TRBV6-5,many,TRBJ1-1,.,TGTGCCAGCACCAGTCGAGACACTGAAGCTTTCTTT,CASTSRDTEAFF
TRBV3-1,.,TRBJ2-3,TRBD1,TGTGCCAGCAGCCATTCCCCGCGACAGGGAAAGGGAGCAGATACGCAGTATTTT,CASSHSPRQGKGADTQYF
TRBV20-1,.,TRBJ2-6,TRBD2,TGCAGTGCTAGAGTGACTAGCGGGGCCTCCTCTGGGGCCAACGTCCTGACTTTC,CSARVTSGASSGANVLTF